This is a list of T cell receptor beta chains from one sample in a study of CD8 T cells in ankylosing spondylitis. TCRdb redid the calling of the 5' RACE reads with MiXCR, one entry per CDR3 protein. The data contain over 600,000 distinct CDR3 sequences, around 20% of them singletons. The sequenced sample consisted of blood, either unsorted or a sorted T cell fraction (not recorded which). These receptors were taken from a male donor with ankylosing spondylitis. Both conserved end residues are trimmed from each CDR3.

j_call cdr3_length v_call cdr3_aa
TRBJ2-4 16 TRBV5-1 ASSPIDTSGGAKNIQY
TRBJ2-4 14 TRBV5-5 ASSLVWGATKNIQY
TRBJ1-2 10 TRBV6-1 ASRKETPGYT
TRBJ2-7 14 TRBV29-1 SVEILRTGDSYEQY
TRBJ2-3 13 TRBV6-1 ASSSGTVQTDTQY
TRBJ2-1 10 TRBV28 ASSRLVNEQF
TRBJ2-1 11 TRBV4-1 ASSQGGRGEQF
TRBJ2-1 10 TRBV12-3/TRBV12-4 ASSLGGPPQF
TRBJ2-2 13 TRBV3-1 ASSQVNRGVGELF
TRBJ1-2 12 TRBV27 ASSPRQAPYGYT
TRBJ2-3 12 TRBV5-1 ASSLDRFTDTQY
TRBJ2-7 14 TRBV20-1 SARAVAGGPAYEQY
TRBJ1-2 13 TRBV3-1 ASSQDRGWTSAYT
TRBJ1-5 12 TRBV25-1 ASRGLGVDQPQH
TRBJ2-1 12 TRBV7-9 ASSLAWTHNEQF
TRBJ2-5 12 TRBV12-3/TRBV12-4 ASRTLGDQETQY
TRBJ1-3 12 TRBV5-1 ASSFDKSGNTIY
TRBJ2-1 12 TRBV7-6 ASSPLGGPNEQF
TRBJ2-4 18 TRBV3-1 ASSPRAGAPAAATKNIQY
TRBJ2-1 13 TRBV20-1 SARDARVTRDEQF
TRBJ1-5 17 TRBV24-1 ATSPAGLVGQTSNQPQH
TRBJ1-1 13 TRBV7-2 ASSPPGTGKTEAF
TRBJ2-1 11 TRBV7-6 ATGMTGINEQF
TRBJ2-3 10 TRBV20-1 SAKRGADTQY